This TCR beta chain comes out of a study of blood T cell repertoires in COVID-19. TCRdb's table, derived via immunoSEQ multiplex PCR, lists solely in-frame clones and lacks some. The top ten hold roughly 5.3% of the sample, which has more than 250,000 clones, 70% to 90% seen once. This clonotype was sampled from a woman aged 25 to 39 who had recovered from COVID-19. The sample taken for sequencing was PBMCs or T cells enriched from blood (not recorded which).

The CDR3 region is CASSPRDRGNEQFF. The CDR3 nucleotides are TGTGCCAGCAGCCCCCGGGACAGGGGAAATGAGCAGTTCTTC. The rearrangement joins TRBV7-9 to TRBJ2-1; 10 positions match TRBD1. Germline V CDR1 and CDR2: SEHNR, FQNEAQ (reference sequence). The CDR3 is made up of 14 amino acids. The ends lost 5 bases at V and 7 bases at J; junction bases unmatched: 5.